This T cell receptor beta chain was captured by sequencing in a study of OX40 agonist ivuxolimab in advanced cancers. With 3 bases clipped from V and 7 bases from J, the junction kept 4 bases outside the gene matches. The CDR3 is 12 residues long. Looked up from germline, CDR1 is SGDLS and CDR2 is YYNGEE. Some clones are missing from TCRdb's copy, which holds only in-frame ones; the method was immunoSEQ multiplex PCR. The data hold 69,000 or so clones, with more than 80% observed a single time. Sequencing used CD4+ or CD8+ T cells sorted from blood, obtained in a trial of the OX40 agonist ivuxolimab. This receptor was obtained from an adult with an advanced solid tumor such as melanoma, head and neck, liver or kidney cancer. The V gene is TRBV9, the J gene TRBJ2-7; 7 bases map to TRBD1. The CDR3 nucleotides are TGTGCCAGCAGCGGCACAGGGGTGGAGCAGTACTTC. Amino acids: CASSGTGVEQYF.